This TCR beta chain is drawn from a study of read filtering for tumor transcriptome and immune sequencing. Study context: Transcriptome libraries were built from DNase-treated RNA. Findings and caveats of the study: Correlation between methods rose after single-read clonotypes were removed.

The library was built from about 400 ng RNA with molecular barcoded adaptors for alpha/delta and beta/gamma chains. TCRdb independently ran MiXCR on the reads; one entry per CDR3 protein. Found here are approximately 5,300 distinct CDR3 sequences, 21% of them singletons; the top ten hold about 26%. This CDR3 has 14 residues. V was pared by 1 base and J by 4 bases, with 3 bases of the junction left unmatched. Germline V gene sequence: CDR1 DFQATT, CDR2 SNEGSKA (reference sequence). This clonotype was detected many times. Its antigen is not known. Sequencing was carried out using a population of CD138-negative cells sorted from bone marrow. The gene calls are TRBV20-1 and TRBJ1-5; TRBD1 matches 8 bases. The receptor comes from a donor aged 40 or over with multiple myeloma. CDR3 DNA sequence: TGCAGTGCTAGAGCCCGGACAGGGAATCAGCCCCAGCATTTT. The encoded protein is CSARARTGNQPQHF.